This TCR beta chain was sequenced during a study of blood T cell repertoires in COVID-19. The repertoire was sequenced with immunoSEQ multiplex PCR; TCRdb's copy has only in-frame clones and lacks some. The sample holds about 62,000 clones, roughly 88% seen once. The ends lost 6 bases at V and 3 bases at J; junction bases unmatched: 4. The CDR3 has 14 amino acids. Looked up from germline, CDR1 is LNHDA and CDR2 is SQIVND (reference sequence). Sequenced material: peripheral blood. The TCR sequence derives from a woman aged 55-70 years with acute or convalescent COVID-19. J is TRBJ1-5 and V is TRBV19; 8 positions agree with TRBD1. This CDR3 reads CASRGTGLNQPQHF. CDR3 DNA sequence: TGTGCCAGTAGGGGGACAGGTCTCAATCAGCCCCAGCATTTT.